This T cell receptor beta chain came from a study of blood T cell repertoires in COVID-19. Study-level background: Sources were T cells, B-cell-depleted T cells, or PBMCs; the material itself was cDNA or gDNA.

This clone was counted between two and nine times. Mismatch with germline at one junction end may stem from a read error. Seattle's cohort entered during active infection and was followed longitudinally. The CDR3 totals 16 residues. Germline V gene lookup returns CDR1 LNHNV and CDR2 YYDKDF (reference sequence). In the authors' methods: Cell counts per sample came from amplifying reference gene primers. Assay: immunoSEQ multiplex PCR; the TCRdb copy retains only in-frame clones and omits some. V, J and clone size are those of that table, while D and trimming were read from the DNA. The repertoire includes about 120,000 clones, approximately 85% of them detected once, and roughly 5% sits in the top ten.

This TCR derives from a woman aged 55-70 years with COVID-19, enrolled during active disease. The rearrangement links TRBV15 to TRBJ2-5; D unclear. The sample consisted of peripheral blood. The CDR3 reads CATSGEFLASQETQYF. DNA for the CDR3: TGTGCCACCAGCGGAGAGTTCCTGGCTAGCCAAGAGACCCAGTACTTC.